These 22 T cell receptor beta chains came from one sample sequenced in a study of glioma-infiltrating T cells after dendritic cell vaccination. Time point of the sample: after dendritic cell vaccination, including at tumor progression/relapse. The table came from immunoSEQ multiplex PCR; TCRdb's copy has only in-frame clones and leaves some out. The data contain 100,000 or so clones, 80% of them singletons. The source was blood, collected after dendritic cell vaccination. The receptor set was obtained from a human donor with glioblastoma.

CDR3 residues: CASSLARESYEQYF. For the CDR3, the DNA is TGCGCCAGCAGCTTGGCCAGGGAATCCTACGAGCAGTACTTC. The chain links TRBV5-1 to TRBJ2-7; D perhaps matches TRBD1 (5 bases). Germline CDR1 is SGHRS and CDR2 is YFSETQ. The CDR3 is 14 amino acids. The V and J ends lost 0 bases and 1 base respectively, with 8 bases between them. The entire variable domain, with the rest obtained from reference TRBV5-1 and TRBJ2-7, is as follows: KAGVTQTPRYLIKTRGQQVTLSCSPISGHRSVSWYQQTPGQGLQFLFEYFSETQRNKGNFPGRFSGRQFSNSRSEMNVSTLELGDSALYLCASSLARESYEQYFGPGTRLTVT.

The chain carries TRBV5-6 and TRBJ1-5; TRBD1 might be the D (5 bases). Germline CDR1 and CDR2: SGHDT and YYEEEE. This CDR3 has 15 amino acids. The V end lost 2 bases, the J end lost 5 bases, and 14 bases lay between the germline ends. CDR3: CASSLRTSRYQPQHF. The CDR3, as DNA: TGTGCCAGCAGCTTAAGGACAAGCCGGTATCAGCCCCAGCATTTT.

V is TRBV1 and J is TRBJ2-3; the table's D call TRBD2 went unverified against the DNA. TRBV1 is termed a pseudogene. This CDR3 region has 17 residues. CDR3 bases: TGCACCAGCAGCCCGGGCGGACTAGCGGGGGGGCCGGGTACGCAGTATTTT. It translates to CTSSPGGLAGGPGTQYF.

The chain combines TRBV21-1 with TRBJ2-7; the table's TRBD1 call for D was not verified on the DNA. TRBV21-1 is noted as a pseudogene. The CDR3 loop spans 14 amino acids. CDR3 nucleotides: TGTGCCAGCACCCCGGGACAGGGACAAGACGAGCAGTACTTC. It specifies CASTPGQGQDEQYF.

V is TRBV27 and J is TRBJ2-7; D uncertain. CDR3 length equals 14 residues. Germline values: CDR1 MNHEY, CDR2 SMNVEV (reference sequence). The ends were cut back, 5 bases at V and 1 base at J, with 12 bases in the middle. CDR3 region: CASSPRLVSYEQYF. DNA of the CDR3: TGTGCCAGCAGTCCCCGACTGGTTTCCTACGAGCAGTACTTC.

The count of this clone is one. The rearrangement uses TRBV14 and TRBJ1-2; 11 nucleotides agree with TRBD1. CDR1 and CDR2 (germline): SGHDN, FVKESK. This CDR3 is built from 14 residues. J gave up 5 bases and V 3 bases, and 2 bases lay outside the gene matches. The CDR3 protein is CASSQGTGGYGYTF. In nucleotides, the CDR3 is TGTGCCAGCAGCCAGGGGACAGGGGGTTATGGCTACACCTTC.

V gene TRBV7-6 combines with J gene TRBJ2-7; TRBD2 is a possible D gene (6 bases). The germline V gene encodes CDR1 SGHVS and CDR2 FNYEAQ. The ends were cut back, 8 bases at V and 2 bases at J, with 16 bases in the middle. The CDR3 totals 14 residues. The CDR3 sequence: CASALGGAAYEQYF. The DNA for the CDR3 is TGTGCCAGCGCTTTAGGAGGGGCGGCCTACGAGCAGTACTTC.

The chain's CDR3 is CASTPNVQKNTEAFF. Here the CDR3 DNA reads TGTGCCAGCACCCCAAACGTTCAGAAGAACACTGAAGCTTTCTTT. This chain joins TRBV7-9 and TRBJ1-1; D ambiguous. V shed 7 bases and J shed 1 base, with 16 bases lying between them. The germline V gene has CDR1 SEHNR and CDR2 FQNEAQ (reference sequence). The CDR3 loop spans 15 amino acids. Drawing the rest from reference TRBV7-9 and TRBJ1-1, the complete variable domain is DTGVSQNPRHKITKRGQNVTFRCDPISEHNRLYWYRQTLGQGPEFLTYFQNEAQLEKSRLLSDRFSAERPKGSFSTLEIQRTEQGDSAMYLCASTPNVQKNTEAFFGQGTRLTVV.

The CDR3 loop reads CASKNLVTEAFF. In nucleotides, the CDR3 is TGTGCCAGCAAGAATTTAGTGACTGAAGCTTTCTTT. V usage is TRBV7-9 and J usage is TRBJ1-1; unclear D gene. The CDR3 totals 12 residues. The V end lost 7 bases, the J end lost 5 bases, and 11 bases lay between the germline ends. Germline V gives CDR1 SEHNR, CDR2 FQNEAQ (reference sequence).

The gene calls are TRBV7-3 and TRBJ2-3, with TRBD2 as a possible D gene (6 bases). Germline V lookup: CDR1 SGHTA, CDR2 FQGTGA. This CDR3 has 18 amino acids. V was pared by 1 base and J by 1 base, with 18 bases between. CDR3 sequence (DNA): TGTGCCAGCAGCTTAATGGGGTTCGGGGGTTTTGGCACAGATACGCAGTATTTT. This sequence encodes CASSLMGFGGFGTDTQYF.

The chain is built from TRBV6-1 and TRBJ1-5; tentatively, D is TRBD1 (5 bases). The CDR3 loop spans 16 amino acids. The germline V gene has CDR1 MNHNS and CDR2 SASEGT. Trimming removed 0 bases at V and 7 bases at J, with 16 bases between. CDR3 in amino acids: CASSEARGVGGQPQHF. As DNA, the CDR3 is TGTGCCAGCAGTGAAGCAAGAGGGGTCGGGGGGCAGCCCCAGCATTTT.

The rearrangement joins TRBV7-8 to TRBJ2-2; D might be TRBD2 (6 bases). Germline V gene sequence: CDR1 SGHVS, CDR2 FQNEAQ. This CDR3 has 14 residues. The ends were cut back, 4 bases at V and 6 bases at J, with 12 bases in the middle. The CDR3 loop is CASSSGTPPGELFF. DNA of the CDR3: TGTGCCAGCAGCTCCGGGACTCCACCCGGGGAGCTGTTTTTT.

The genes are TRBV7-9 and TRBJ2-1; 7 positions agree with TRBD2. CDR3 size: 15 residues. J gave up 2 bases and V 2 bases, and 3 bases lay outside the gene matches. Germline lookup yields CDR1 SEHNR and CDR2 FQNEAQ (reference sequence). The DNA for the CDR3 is TGTGCCAGCAGCTTAATGGGGGGGACCTACAATGAGCAGTTCTTC. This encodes CASSLMGGTYNEQFF. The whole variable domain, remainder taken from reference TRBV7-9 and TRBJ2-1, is DTGVSQNPRHKITKRGQNVTFRCDPISEHNRLYWYRQTLGQGPEFLTYFQNEAQLEKSRLLSDRFSAERPKGSFSTLEIQRTEQGDSAMYLCASSLMGGTYNEQFFGPGTRLTVL.

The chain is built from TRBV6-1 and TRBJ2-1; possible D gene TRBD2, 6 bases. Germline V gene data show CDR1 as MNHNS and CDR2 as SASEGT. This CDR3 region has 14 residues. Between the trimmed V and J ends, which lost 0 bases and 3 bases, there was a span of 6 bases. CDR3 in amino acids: CASSEAGGYNEQFF. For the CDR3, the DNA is TGTGCCAGCAGTGAAGCGGGGGGCTACAATGAGCAGTTCTTC.

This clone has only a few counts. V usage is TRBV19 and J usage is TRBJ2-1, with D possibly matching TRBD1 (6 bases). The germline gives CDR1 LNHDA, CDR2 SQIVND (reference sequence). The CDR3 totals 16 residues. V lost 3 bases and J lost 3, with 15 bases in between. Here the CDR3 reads CASSIESGDGYNEQFF. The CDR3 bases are TGTGCCAGTAGTATCGAGTCAGGGGACGGCTACAATGAGCAGTTCTTC.

CDR3 in amino acids: CASSIETGAHSPLHF. The CDR3 DNA reads as TGTGCCAGTAGTATTGAGACAGGCGCCCATTCACCCCTCCACTTT. This chain connects TRBV19 to TRBJ1-6, with a possible D match to TRBD1 (6 bases). V lost 3 bases to trimming and J lost 8 bases, with 14 bases between them. This CDR3 is built from 15 residues. CDR1 and CDR2 (germline): LNHDA, SQIVND (reference sequence).

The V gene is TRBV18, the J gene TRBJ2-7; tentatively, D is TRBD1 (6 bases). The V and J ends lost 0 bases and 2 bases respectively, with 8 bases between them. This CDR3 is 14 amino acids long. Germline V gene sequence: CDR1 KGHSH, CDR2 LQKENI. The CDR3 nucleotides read TGTGCCAGCTCACCACCGCAGGGGACCTACGAGCAGTACTTC. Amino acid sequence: CASSPPQGTYEQYF.

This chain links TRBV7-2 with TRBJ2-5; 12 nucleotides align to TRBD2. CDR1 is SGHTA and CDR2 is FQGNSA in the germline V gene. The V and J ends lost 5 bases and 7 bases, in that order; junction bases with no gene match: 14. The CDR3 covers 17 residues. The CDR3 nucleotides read TGTGCCAGCAGCCGAAGACTAGCGGGGGCCTCCGGGGGGACCCAGTACTTC. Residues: CASSRRLAGASGGTQYF. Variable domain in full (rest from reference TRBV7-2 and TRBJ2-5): GAGVSQSPSNKVTEKGKDVELRCDPISGHTALYWYRQSLGQGLEFLIYFQGNSAPDKSGLPSDRFSAERTGGSVSTLTIQRTQQEDSAVYLCASSRRLAGASGGTQYFGPGTRLLVL.

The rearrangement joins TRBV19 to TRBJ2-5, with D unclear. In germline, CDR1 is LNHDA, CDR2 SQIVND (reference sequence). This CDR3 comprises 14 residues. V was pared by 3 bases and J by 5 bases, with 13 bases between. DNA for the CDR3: TGTGCCAGTAGTATTTCACGCGCGCGGGAGACCCAGTACTTC. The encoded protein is CASSISRARETQYF.

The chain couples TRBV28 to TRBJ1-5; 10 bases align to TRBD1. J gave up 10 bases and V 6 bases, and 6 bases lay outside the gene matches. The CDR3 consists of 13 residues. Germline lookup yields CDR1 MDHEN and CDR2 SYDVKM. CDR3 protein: CASRGQGIPPQHF. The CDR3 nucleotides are TGTGCCAGCAGGGGACAGGGGATCCCTCCCCAGCATTTT.

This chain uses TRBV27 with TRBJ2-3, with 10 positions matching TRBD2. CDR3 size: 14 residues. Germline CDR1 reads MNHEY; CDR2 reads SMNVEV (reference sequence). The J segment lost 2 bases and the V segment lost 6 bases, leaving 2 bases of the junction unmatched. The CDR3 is CASRAGGPTDTQYF. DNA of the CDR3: TGTGCCAGCAGAGCGGGAGGGCCCACAGATACGCAGTATTTT.

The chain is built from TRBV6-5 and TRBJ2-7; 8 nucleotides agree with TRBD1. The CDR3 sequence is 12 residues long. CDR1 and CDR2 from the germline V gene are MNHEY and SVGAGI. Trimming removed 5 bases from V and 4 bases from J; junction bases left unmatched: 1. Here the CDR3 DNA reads TGTGCCAGCAGTAGGACAGGGTACGAGCAGTACTTC. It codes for CASSRTGYEQYF.